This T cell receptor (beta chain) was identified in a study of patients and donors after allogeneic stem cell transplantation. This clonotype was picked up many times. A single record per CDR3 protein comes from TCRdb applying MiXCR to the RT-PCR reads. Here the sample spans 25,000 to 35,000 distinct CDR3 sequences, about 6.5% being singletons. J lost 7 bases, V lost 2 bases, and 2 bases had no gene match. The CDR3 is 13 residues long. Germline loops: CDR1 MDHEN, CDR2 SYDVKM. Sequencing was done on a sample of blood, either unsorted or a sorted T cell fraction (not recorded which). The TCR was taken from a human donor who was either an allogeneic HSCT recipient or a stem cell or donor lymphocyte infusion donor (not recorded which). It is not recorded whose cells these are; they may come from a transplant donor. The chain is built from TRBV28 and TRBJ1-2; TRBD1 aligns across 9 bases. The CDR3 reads CASSLTGGGGYTF. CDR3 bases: TGTGCCAGCAGTTTAACAGGGGGCGGTGGCTACACCTTC.